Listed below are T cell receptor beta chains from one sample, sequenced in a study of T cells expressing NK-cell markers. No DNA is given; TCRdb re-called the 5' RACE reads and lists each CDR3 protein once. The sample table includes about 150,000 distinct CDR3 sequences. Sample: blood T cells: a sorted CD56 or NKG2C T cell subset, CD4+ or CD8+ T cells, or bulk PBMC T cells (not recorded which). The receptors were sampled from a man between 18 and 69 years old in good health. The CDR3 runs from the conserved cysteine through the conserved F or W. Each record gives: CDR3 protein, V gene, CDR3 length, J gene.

CDR3aa: CASSVAGTSGHYRYSSYEQYF
v_gene: TRBV5-1
len: 21
j_gene: TRBJ2-7

CDR3aa: CASSVYRRDGYTF
v_gene: TRBV2
len: 13
j_gene: TRBJ1-2

CDR3aa: CASALPGQGHEQFF
v_gene: TRBV6-1
len: 14
j_gene: TRBJ2-1

CDR3aa: CASSPGLGADTQYF
v_gene: TRBV19
len: 14
j_gene: TRBJ2-3

CDR3aa: CASSQGWWQETQYF
v_gene: TRBV14
len: 14
j_gene: TRBJ2-5

CDR3aa: CASSLTLGTATEAFF
v_gene: TRBV11-2
len: 15
j_gene: TRBJ1-1

CDR3aa: CASSPAEGGIYEQYF
v_gene: TRBV7-8
len: 15
j_gene: TRBJ2-7

CDR3aa: CASSFRFGMNTEAFF
v_gene: TRBV5-5
len: 15
j_gene: TRBJ1-1

CDR3aa: CASSGGTYYEQYF
v_gene: TRBV12-3/TRBV12-4
len: 13
j_gene: TRBJ2-7

CDR3aa: CASSFKVSNQPQHF
v_gene: TRBV5-6
len: 14
j_gene: TRBJ1-5

CDR3aa: CASSYPIREQFF
v_gene: TRBV6-2/TRBV6-3
len: 12
j_gene: TRBJ2-1

CDR3aa: CASSDPISGNTIYF
v_gene: TRBV2
len: 14
j_gene: TRBJ1-3

CDR3aa: CASSLRGDLYNSPLHF
v_gene: TRBV7-3
len: 16
j_gene: TRBJ1-6

CDR3aa: CASSPGLGGLEQYF
v_gene: TRBV27
len: 14
j_gene: TRBJ2-7

CDR3aa: CAISDSAGKTGDEQYF
v_gene: TRBV10-3
len: 16
j_gene: TRBJ2-7

CDR3aa: CASSDVAVSSYNEQFF
v_gene: TRBV9
len: 16
j_gene: TRBJ2-1

CDR3aa: CASSETGGTDTQYF
v_gene: TRBV25-1
len: 14
j_gene: TRBJ2-3

CDR3aa: CASSEHLAGSSGANVLTF
v_gene: TRBV6-1
len: 18
j_gene: TRBJ2-6

CDR3aa: CASSQVGTWSNQPQHF
v_gene: TRBV3-1
len: 16
j_gene: TRBJ1-5

CDR3aa: CASSLSLRDQSSYEQYF
v_gene: TRBV12-3/TRBV12-4
len: 17
j_gene: TRBJ2-7

CDR3aa: CASRDGFGGSYNEQFF
v_gene: TRBV7-9
len: 16
j_gene: TRBJ2-1

CDR3aa: CASSLVGPRGNEQFF
v_gene: TRBV7-9
len: 15
j_gene: TRBJ2-1

CDR3aa: CASSGAGQPIPTWETQYF
v_gene: TRBV6-4
len: 18
j_gene: TRBJ2-5

CDR3aa: CSVRTGTGRYGYTF
v_gene: TRBV29-1
len: 14
j_gene: TRBJ1-2

CDR3aa: CASKVETGYHEQYF
v_gene: TRBV28
len: 14
j_gene: TRBJ2-7

CDR3aa: CAISESGWTTEAFF
v_gene: TRBV10-3
len: 14
j_gene: TRBJ1-1

CDR3aa: CASSGDSYYGYTF
v_gene: TRBV11-2
len: 13
j_gene: TRBJ1-2

CDR3aa: CASSYSGDSYEQYF
v_gene: TRBV5-5
len: 14
j_gene: TRBJ2-7

CDR3aa: CASSYSIPGQGLLSTDTQYF
v_gene: TRBV6-2/TRBV6-3
len: 20
j_gene: TRBJ2-3

CDR3aa: CASRGTGLGTPLHF
v_gene: TRBV7-7
len: 14
j_gene: TRBJ1-6

CDR3aa: CASSLNSGLENYEQYF
v_gene: TRBV7-2
len: 16
j_gene: TRBJ2-7

CDR3aa: CASSEGPGGTIRKAQHF
v_gene: TRBV2
len: 17
j_gene: TRBJ1-5

CDR3aa: CASSASTRPFFGDEQFF
v_gene: TRBV5-1
len: 17
j_gene: TRBJ2-1

CDR3aa: CASSPGQGFHEQYF
v_gene: TRBV11-1
len: 14
j_gene: TRBJ2-7

CDR3aa: CASSLIPAGWRDTQYF
v_gene: TRBV11-1
len: 16
j_gene: TRBJ2-3

CDR3aa: CASSLNPTSGGKITDTQYF
v_gene: TRBV3-1
len: 19
j_gene: TRBJ2-3

CDR3aa: CASTGLESYEQYF
v_gene: TRBV10-2
len: 13
j_gene: TRBJ2-7